A selection of T cell receptor beta chains follows, all from one sample in a study of blood T cell repertoires in COVID-19. Assay: immunoSEQ multiplex PCR; the TCRdb copy retains only in-frame clones and omits some. The sample lists about 130,000 clones; roughly 80% were seen once. Sequencing was done on a sample of peripheral blood. Receptor source: a man aged 55 to 70 with acute or convalescent COVID-19. Each CDR3 is given with its conserved first and last residue. Each record gives: D gene, V gene, clone size, J gene, CDR3 protein, CDR3 DNA. A D gene is named only where the DNA matches it firmly. Size values are once, few and many counts, or a class for expanded clones, and some rows have none.

d_call: TRBD1
v_call: TRBV3-1/TRBV3-2
clone_size: .
j_call: TRBJ1-1
cdr3_aa: CASRERGTGGTEAFF
cdr3_nt: TGTGCCAGCAGGGAAAGGGGGACAGGGGGCACTGAAGCTTTCTTT

d_call: .
v_call: TRBV6-6
clone_size: .
j_call: TRBJ1-5
cdr3_aa: CASSYWQDQPQHF
cdr3_nt: TGTGCCAGCAGTTATTGGCAAGATCAGCCCCAGCATTTT

d_call: TRBD1
v_call: TRBV7-3
clone_size: .
j_call: TRBJ1-5
cdr3_aa: CASSLKPGDRVVDQPQHF
cdr3_nt: TGTGCCAGCAGCTTAAAACCTGGAGACAGGGTCGTGGATCAGCCCCAGCATTTT

d_call: .
v_call: TRBV10-3
clone_size: few
j_call: TRBJ1-4
cdr3_aa: CATNFGGNEKLFF
cdr3_nt: TGTGCCACAAATTTCGGAGGGAATGAAAAACTGTTTTTT

d_call: .
v_call: TRBV27
clone_size: .
j_call: TRBJ1-1
cdr3_aa: CASSLSGRRTEAFF
cdr3_nt: TGTGCCAGCAGTTTATCGGGCAGGAGGACTGAAGCTTTCTTT

d_call: TRBD2
v_call: TRBV11-3
clone_size: .
j_call: TRBJ2-3
cdr3_aa: CASSPYQTSGVTDTQYF
cdr3_nt: TGTGCCAGCAGCCCCTACCAGACTAGCGGGGTCACAGATACGCAGTATTTT

d_call: .
v_call: TRBV3-1/TRBV3-2
clone_size: .
j_call: TRBJ1-1
cdr3_aa: CASRQGRENTEAFF
cdr3_nt: TGTGCCAGCAGACAGGGACGGGAGAACACTGAAGCTTTCTTT

d_call: .
v_call: TRBV2
clone_size: .
j_call: TRBJ1-1
cdr3_aa: CASSVKGRDTETFF
cdr3_nt: TGTGCCAGCAGTGTTAAGGGTCGGGACACTGAAACTTTCTTT

d_call: .
v_call: TRBV7-9
clone_size: few
j_call: TRBJ1-5
cdr3_aa: CASSSGSGNQPQHF
cdr3_nt: TGTGCCAGCAGCTCGGGTTCGGGGAATCAGCCCCAGCATTTT

d_call: TRBD2
v_call: TRBV2
clone_size: .
j_call: TRBJ2-1
cdr3_aa: CASTTSGVNEQFF
cdr3_nt: TGTGCCAGCACCACTAGCGGTGTCAATGAGCAGTTCTTC

d_call: TRBD1
v_call: TRBV19
clone_size: .
j_call: TRBJ1-1
cdr3_aa: CASSIAVTGGLEAFF
cdr3_nt: TGTGCCAGTAGTATAGCCGTGACAGGGGGCCTTGAAGCTTTCTTT

d_call: TRBD1
v_call: TRBV5-1
clone_size: .
j_call: TRBJ1-1
cdr3_aa: CASNSGTANTEAFF
cdr3_nt: TGCGCCAGCAACTCCGGGACAGCGAACACTGAAGCTTTCTTT

d_call: .
v_call: TRBV5-8
clone_size: .
j_call: TRBJ2-5
cdr3_aa: CASSFDRQVQETQYF
cdr3_nt: TGTGCCAGCAGCTTCGATAGACAGGTACAAGAGACCCAGTACTTC

d_call: TRBD1
v_call: TRBV5-5
clone_size: .
j_call: TRBJ1-1
cdr3_aa: CASSFDDRGLTEAFF
cdr3_nt: TGTGCCAGCAGCTTTGATGACAGGGGGCTTACTGAAGCTTTCTTT

d_call: .
v_call: TRBV19
clone_size: .
j_call: TRBJ1-1
cdr3_aa: CASSLTVDTEAFF
cdr3_nt: TGTGCCAGTAGTCTTACGGTTGACACTGAAGCTTTCTTT

d_call: TRBD2
v_call: TRBV5-6
clone_size: .
j_call: TRBJ2-7
cdr3_aa: CASSWSPSGRYEQYF
cdr3_nt: TGTGCCAGCAGCTGGTCCCCTAGCGGGAGGTACGAGCAGTACTTC

d_call: TRBD1
v_call: TRBV7-7
clone_size: .
j_call: TRBJ2-7
cdr3_aa: CASSPGQTYEQYF
cdr3_nt: TGTGCCAGCAGCCCGGGACAGACCTACGAGCAGTACTTC

d_call: .
v_call: TRBV5-1
clone_size: .
j_call: TRBJ1-6
cdr3_aa: CASTQQGSYNSPLHF
cdr3_nt: TGCGCCAGCACCCAACAGGGTTCCTATAATTCACCCCTCCACTTT

d_call: TRBD1
v_call: TRBV3-1/TRBV3-2
clone_size: .
j_call: TRBJ1-3
cdr3_aa: CASSRQGARNTIYF
cdr3_nt: TGTGCCAGCAGCCGCCAGGGGGCAAGAAACACCATATATTTT

d_call: .
v_call: TRBV15
clone_size: .
j_call: TRBJ1-1
cdr3_aa: CATSRGTAKDTEAFF
cdr3_nt: TGTGCCACCAGCAGAGGGACAGCTAAGGACACTGAAGCTTTCTTT

d_call: TRBD2
v_call: TRBV3-1/TRBV3-2
clone_size: .
j_call: TRBJ2-2
cdr3_aa: CASSPTRGGFSGELFF
cdr3_nt: TGTGCCAGCAGCCCTACCCGGGGGGGCTTTTCCGGGGAGCTGTTTTTT

d_call: TRBD1
v_call: TRBV24-1
clone_size: .
j_call: TRBJ2-7
cdr3_aa: CATSDSGTGLHEQYF
cdr3_nt: TGTGCCACCAGTGACTCCGGGACAGGGCTCCACGAGCAGTACTTC

d_call: .
v_call: TRBV24-1
clone_size: .
j_call: TRBJ1-2
cdr3_aa: CATSEPDRLYGYTF
cdr3_nt: TGTGCCACCAGTGAGCCTGACAGGCTCTATGGCTACACCTTC

d_call: TRBD2
v_call: TRBV5-6
clone_size: .
j_call: TRBJ2-7
cdr3_aa: CASSPPGTSLAEQYF
cdr3_nt: TGTGCCAGCAGCCCCCCCGGGACTAGCCTCGCCGAGCAGTACTTC

d_call: .
v_call: TRBV7-7
clone_size: few
j_call: TRBJ2-5
cdr3_aa: CASSTGARETQYF
cdr3_nt: TGTGCCAGCAGTACGGGAGCCCGGGAGACCCAGTACTTC

d_call: .
v_call: TRBV2
clone_size: .
j_call: TRBJ1-1
cdr3_aa: CASSRESNTEAFF
cdr3_nt: TGTGCCAGCAGTAGGGAGTCTAACACTGAAGCTTTCTTT

d_call: TRBD1
v_call: TRBV2
clone_size: .
j_call: TRBJ1-2
cdr3_aa: CASSDTTGTGHGYTF
cdr3_nt: TGTGCCAGCAGTGATACGACCGGGACAGGTCACGGCTACACCTTC

d_call: TRBD1
v_call: TRBV30
clone_size: .
j_call: TRBJ2-2
cdr3_aa: CAWRAPGQGTGELFF
cdr3_nt: TGTGCCTGGAGAGCTCCGGGACAGGGCACCGGGGAGCTGTTTTTT

d_call: TRBD1
v_call: TRBV7-2
clone_size: .
j_call: TRBJ1-6
cdr3_aa: CASSPGQGASPLHF
cdr3_nt: TGTGCCAGCAGCCCGGGACAGGGAGCCTCACCCCTCCACTTT

d_call: TRBD1
v_call: TRBV19
clone_size: .
j_call: TRBJ1-5
cdr3_aa: CASSSEGARSNQPQHF
cdr3_nt: TGTGCCAGTAGTAGCGAGGGGGCGCGGAGCAATCAGCCCCAGCATTTT

d_call: TRBD2
v_call: TRBV7-8
clone_size: few
j_call: TRBJ2-5
cdr3_aa: CASSLVGGSSTQYF
cdr3_nt: TGTGCCAGCAGCTTAGTTGGCGGGAGTTCGACCCAGTACTTC

d_call: .
v_call: TRBV6-5
clone_size: .
j_call: TRBJ2-6
cdr3_aa: CASSGGAGANVLTF
cdr3_nt: TGTGCCAGCAGCGGGGGTGCAGGGGCCAACGTCCTGACTTTC